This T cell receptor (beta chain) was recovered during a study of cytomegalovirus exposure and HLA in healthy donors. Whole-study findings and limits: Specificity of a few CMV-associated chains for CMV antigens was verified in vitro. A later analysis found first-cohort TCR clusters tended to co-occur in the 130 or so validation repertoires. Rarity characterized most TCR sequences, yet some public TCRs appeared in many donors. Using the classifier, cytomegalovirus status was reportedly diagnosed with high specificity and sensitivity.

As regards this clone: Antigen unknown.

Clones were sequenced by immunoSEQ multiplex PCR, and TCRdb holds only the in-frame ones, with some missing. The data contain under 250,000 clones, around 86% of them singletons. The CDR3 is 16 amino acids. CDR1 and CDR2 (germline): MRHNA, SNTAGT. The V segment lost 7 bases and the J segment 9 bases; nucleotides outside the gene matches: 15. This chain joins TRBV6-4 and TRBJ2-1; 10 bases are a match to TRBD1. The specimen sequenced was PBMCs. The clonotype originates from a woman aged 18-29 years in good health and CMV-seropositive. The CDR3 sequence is CASTQAPGQGSTEQFF. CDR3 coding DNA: TGTGCCAGCACCCAGGCTCCGGGACAGGGGTCGACTGAGCAGTTCTTC.